This TCR beta chain was retrieved from a study of radiotherapy plus CTLA-4 blockade in lung cancer. A word on this clone: Its target is unknown.

The study's findings and limits: TCR clones of tumor origin grew in blood after radiotherapy plus ipilimumab.

The CDR3 is 11 amino acids. Trimming pared 2 bases from V and 4 bases from J, leaving 1 base between. Per the germline V gene, CDR1 is SGHTA and CDR2 is FQGNSA. Generated by immunoSEQ multiplex PCR, the TCRdb table keeps only in-frame clones and is missing some. The sample lists under 110,000 clones, more than 75% occurring once. The receptor comes from a human donor with non-small cell lung cancer that progressed on radiotherapy plus ipilimumab. Some clones in this sample may be carry-over from other donors' samples. The V and J genes are TRBV7-2 and TRBJ2-3, with D unclear. Sequencing used peripheral blood, obtained from a patient treated with radiotherapy plus ipilimumab. The CDR3 sequence: CASSLSDTQYF. Here the CDR3 DNA reads TGTGCCAGCAGCTTATCAGATACGCAGTATTTT.